One and the same sample provided the 25 T cell receptor beta chains below, sequenced in a study of regulatory T cells in long-lasting Graves disease. Time point denoted: persistent/refractory GD, antithyroid drugs over 5 years with positive TRAb. RNA isolated from PBMCs was used to make the TCR library. Library construction for TCR beta used iRepertoire HTBI primers and Arm-PCR of CDR3 regions. TCRdb reprocessed the multiplex PCR reads via MiXCR and lists one record per CDR3 protein. Of under 500,000 distinct CDR3 sequences in the sample, around 20% are singletons; the top ten hold around 21%. Sequences were derived from peripheral blood mononuclear cells (PBMCs), sampled when the disease was refractory, from a patient treated with antithyroid drugs. Receptors were obtained from a female donor with Graves disease.

This clonotype has a single count. This probably arose from a read error, given a far larger clone one base away. This chain uses TRBV6-2 or TRBV6-3 with TRBJ2-7; D is undetermined. Germline loops: CDR1 MNHEY, CDR2 SVGEGT. The CDR3 has 15 residues. CDR3 region: CASSYDRAAPYEQHF. The CDR3 region has the DNA TGTGCCAGCAGTTACGATCGAGCCGCTCCCTACGAGCAGCACTTC.

The genes are TRBV5-6 and TRBJ1-5, with D possibly being TRBD1 (6 bases). The CDR3 is 17 amino acids. Germline V lookup: CDR1 SGHDT, CDR2 YYEEEE. V shed 1 base and J shed 0 bases, with 14 bases lying between them. The CDR3 is CASSLLGDTHSNQPQHF. The DNA for the CDR3 is TGTGCCAGCAGCTTGTTAGGGGACACCCATAGCAATCAGCCCCAGCATTTT.

There are a few counts of this clonotype. The chain recombines TRBV7-2 with TRBJ2-6; 7 bases are a match to TRBD1. J lost 0 bases, V lost 3 bases, and 8 bases had no gene match. CDR1 and CDR2 (germline): SGHTA, FQGNSA. CDR3 length: 18 amino acids. CDR3 loop: CASSLEGGFDSGANVLTF. The CDR3 DNA reads as TGTGCCAGCAGCTTGGAAGGGGGCTTTGACTCTGGGGCCAACGTCCTGACTTTC.

This clonotype was counted at least ten times. The rearrangement links TRBV29-1 to TRBJ2-5; D possibly corresponds to TRBD1 (5 bases). Germline V gives CDR1 SQVTM, CDR2 ANQGSEA. Between the trimmed V and J ends, which lost 2 bases and 4 bases, there was a span of 14 bases. The CDR3 has 14 amino acids. In DNA form, the CDR3 reads TGCAGCGTTGAATTAAGTCTGCAGGGAGAGACCCAGTACTTC. Residues: CSVELSLQGETQYF.

V and J are TRBV20-1 and TRBJ2-4, with 14 bases identical to TRBD2. In germline, CDR1 is DFQATT, CDR2 SNEGSKA (reference sequence). The CDR3 contains 20 residues. Unmatched junction bases numbered 15, after V lost 5 bases and J lost 0 bases. The CDR3 DNA reads TGCAGTGCTGACGCCGGGACTGGACTAGCGGGAGGCCTAGCCAAAAACATTCAGTACTTC. This translates into CSADAGTGLAGGLAKNIQYF.

V is TRBV19 and J is TRBJ2-5, with D perhaps given as TRBD1 or TRBD2 (5 bases each). Trimming left V 10 bases short and J 5 bases short, with 23 bases between. This CDR3 comprises 15 residues. Germline CDR1 and CDR2: LNHDA and SQIVND (reference sequence). The CDR3 bases are TGTGCCACCCCGCCGTCGGGACGCGGGTGGGAGACCCAGTACTTC. Protein sequence: CATPPSGRGWETQYF.

In this sample, this clonotype turned up many times. The chain links TRBV7-2 to TRBJ2-7; 8 bases agree with TRBD2. Germline assignment: CDR1 SGHTA and CDR2 FQGNSA. With 1 base clipped from V and 2 bases from J, the junction kept 1 base outside the gene matches. The length of the CDR3 is 14 residues. CDR3 in amino acids: CASSLEGLAYEQYF. The CDR3 DNA sequence: TGTGCCAGCAGCTTAGAGGGACTAGCCTACGAGCAGTACTTC.

This clonotype was recorded a few times. The V call is TRBV19, the J call TRBJ2-7; D possibly corresponds to TRBD1 (6 bases). V was cut by 3 bases and J by 2 bases, with 11 bases left in between. Germline assignment: CDR1 LNHDA and CDR2 SQIVND (reference sequence). This CDR3 spans 14 amino acids. CDR3 nucleotides: TGTGCCAGTAGTATTGACAGGAGAACCTACGAGCAGTACTTC. Its protein is CASSIDRRTYEQYF.

This clonotype was detected ten times or more. The gene calls are TRBV6-1 and TRBJ1-2, with 9 positions matching TRBD1. CDR1 and CDR2 (germline): MNHNS, SASEGT. V shed 4 bases, J shed 6 bases, and the junction held 6 bases outside the gene matches. The CDR3 spans 14 residues. The CDR3 nucleotides read TGTGCCAGCAGTGGGACAGGGGCGGGGGATGGCTACACCTTC. It yields the protein CASSGTGAGDGYTF.

This clonotype occurred a few times. The chain uses TRBV6-1 and TRBJ1-1; D is undetermined. Germline CDR1 reads MNHNS; CDR2 reads SASEGT. V was pared by 6 bases and J by 3 bases, with 8 bases between. This CDR3 spans 12 amino acids. CDR3 sequence reads: CASSLKYTEAFF. CDR3 nucleotides: TGTGCCAGCAGCCTTAAGTACACTGAAGCTTTCTTT.

This clonotype occurred many times. The chain recombines TRBV5-8 with TRBJ2-5; D remains ambiguous. This CDR3 is built from 15 residues. Trimming cost V 1 base and J 5 bases, with 15 bases left between them. Germline assignment: CDR1 SGHTS and CDR2 YDEGEE. The CDR3 coding sequence is TGTGCCAGCAGCTTGTCGGTCAGGCGCACGGAGACCCAGTACTTC. As protein: CASSLSVRRTETQYF.

The chain joins TRBV16 to TRBJ2-1, with 10 bases identical to TRBD2. Germline CDR1 is KGHSY and CDR2 is FQNENV. Germline trimming cut 4 bases from V and 4 bases from J; bases unmatched to any gene: 7. This CDR3 comprises 16 residues. The CDR3 protein is CASSPLSGRDYNEQFF. The CDR3 DNA reads TGTGCCAGCAGCCCCCTGAGCGGGAGGGATTACAATGAGCAGTTCTTC. The entire variable domain, with the rest obtained from reference TRBV16 and TRBJ2-1, is as follows: GEEVAQTPKHLVRGEGQKAKLYCAPIKGHSYVFWYQQVLKNEFKFLISFQNENVFDETGMPKERFSAKCLPNSPCSLEIQATKLEDSAVYFCASSPLSGRDYNEQFFGPGTRLTVL.

This clonotype has at least ten counts. The chain is built from TRBV27 and TRBJ1-5; TRBD1 aligns across 7 bases. J lost 3 bases, V lost 8 bases, and 7 bases had no gene match. Germline CDR1 and CDR2: MNHEY and SMNVEV (reference sequence). CDR3 length: 14 amino acids. CDR3 amino acids: CASGTGAYNQPQHF. The CDR3 DNA reads TGTGCCAGCGGAACAGGGGCCTACAATCAGCCCCAGCATTTT.

This clonotype came up a few times. The rearrangement uses TRBV7-2 and TRBJ1-1; possible D gene TRBD1, 5 bases. CDR3 size: 14 residues. Germline values: CDR1 SGHTA, CDR2 FQGNSA. V lost 5 bases, J lost 2 bases, and 12 bases lay in between. The CDR3 region has the DNA TGTGCCAGCAGCCTAAGACAGAGAAACACTGAAGCTTTCTTT. Translating it yields CASSLRQRNTEAFF.

This chain uses TRBV7-9 with TRBJ1-2; no definite D call. The ends were cut back, 2 bases at V and 8 bases at J, with 12 bases in the middle. Germline V gene sequence: CDR1 SEHNR, CDR2 FQNEAQ (reference sequence). This CDR3 has 13 residues. This CDR3 reads CASSLTLKEGYTF. The CDR3 coding sequence is TGTGCCAGCAGCTTAACCTTGAAGGAAGGCTACACCTTC.

The chain joins TRBV6-1 to TRBJ1-1, with 7 positions matching TRBD1. The CDR3 runs to 14 residues. Germline CDR1 and CDR2: MNHNS and SASEGT. V was pared by 7 bases and J by 5 bases, with 10 bases of the junction left unmatched. The CDR3 spells CASIQGWGGTEAFF. DNA for the CDR3: TGTGCCAGCATACAGGGGTGGGGGGGAACTGAAGCTTTCTTT.

Only a few counts were recorded for this clonotype. The J gene is TRBJ2-2, the V gene TRBV20-1; 11 bases match TRBD2. This CDR3 contains 15 residues. Trimming removed 1 base from V and 6 bases from J; junction bases left unmatched: 4. Per germline, CDR1 DFQATT and CDR2 SNEGSKA (reference sequence). This CDR3 reads CSARVRLAGSGELFF. In nucleotides, the CDR3 is TGCAGTGCTAGAGTCAGACTAGCGGGGTCCGGGGAGCTGTTTTTT.

This clonotype was picked up many times. The chain links TRBV28 to TRBJ2-7, with 13 bases that match TRBD2. V shed 7 bases and J 6 bases; nucleotides not matched to a gene: 12. The CDR3 sequence is 16 residues long. Germline V lookup: CDR1 MDHEN, CDR2 SYDVKM. Written as DNA, the CDR3 is TGTGCCAGCAAAGTTACGGGACTAGCGGGAATGGGCGAGCAGTACTTC. Protein product: CASKVTGLAGMGEQYF.

V usage is TRBV29-1 and J usage is TRBJ2-7; either TRBD1 or TRBD2 may supply D (5 bases each). Deletions cut 7 bases from V and 2 bases from J, with 12 bases between. CDR1 SQVTM and CDR2 ANQGSEA come from the germline V gene. This CDR3 is built from 12 residues. The DNA of the CDR3 is TGCAGCGCCGAGGGGCAGACCTACGAGCAGTACTTC. Residues: CSAEGQTYEQYF.

The chain links TRBV20-1 to TRBJ1-1; 8 positions agree with TRBD1. Germline assignment: CDR1 DFQATT and CDR2 SNEGSKA (reference sequence). The junction had 6 bases not matched to a gene; V was cut back by 0 bases and J by 0 bases. This CDR3 comprises 16 residues. The CDR3 protein is CSARDKTGVMNTEAFF. The CDR3 coding sequence is TGCAGTGCTAGAGATAAGACAGGGGTAATGAACACTGAAGCTTTCTTT.

The chain has TRBV11-1 and TRBJ2-1; no clear D. The germline V gene encodes CDR1 SGHAT and CDR2 FQDESV (reference sequence). The CDR3 contains 11 residues. Trimming cost V 7 bases and J 5 bases, with 6 bases left between them. The CDR3 nucleotides are TGTGCCAGCACCGAAAACAATGAGCAGTTCTTC. It encodes CASTENNEQFF.

This clonotype was detected many times. The chain has TRBV10-3 and TRBJ2-5; D not certain. The CDR3 extends over 12 amino acids. Germline assignment: CDR1 ENHRY and CDR2 SYGVKD. The V end lost 0 bases, the J end lost 8 bases, and 7 bases lay between the germline ends. The DNA of the CDR3 is TGTGCCATCAGTGAGTCTCTCGGAACCCAGTACTTC. Amino acids: CAISESLGTQYF.

V usage is TRBV10-2 and J usage is TRBJ1-5; D not resolved. From germline, CDR1 is WSHSY and CDR2 SAAADI. Trimming cost V 5 bases and J 4 bases, with 15 bases left between them. This CDR3 is 15 amino acids long. The CDR3 sequence: CASSLDGAKNQPQHF. In DNA form, the CDR3 reads TGCGCCAGCAGTCTAGACGGAGCTAAAAATCAGCCCCAGCATTTT.

The chain joins TRBV7-2 to TRBJ1-4; unclear D gene. Germline values: CDR1 SGHTA, CDR2 FQGNSA. The CDR3 loop spans 12 amino acids. Trimming left V 5 bases short and J 7 bases short, with 8 bases between. This chain's CDR3 is CASSRASEKLFF. In nucleotides, the CDR3 is TGTGCCAGCAGCCGAGCTAGTGAAAAACTGTTTTTT.

The V and J genes are TRBV7-9 and TRBJ1-4; 8 bases are shared with TRBD1. The germline CDR1 and CDR2 sequences are SEHNR and FQNEAQ (reference sequence). CDR3 size: 13 residues. The V gene end was trimmed by 8 bases and the J gene end by 7 bases; junction bases not matched to a gene: 6. As DNA, the CDR3 is TGTGCCAGCGCCAGGGGGCTCGGTGAAAAACTGTTTTTT. This codes for CASARGLGEKLFF.